This T cell receptor (beta chain) was obtained from a study of PD-L1 blockade in urothelial cancer. The method was immunoSEQ multiplex PCR; TCRdb's version includes in-frame clones alone and lacks a portion of them. The table includes 45,000 to 55,000 clones, around 82% detected once. The time point denotes: peripheral blood 6 weeks after treatment start. The patients' disease, urothelial carcinoma, was locally advanced or metastatic. Germline V gene lookup returns CDR1 KGHSH and CDR2 LQKENI. V was clipped by 6 bases and J by 1 base, with 9 bases between them. The CDR3 is 13 residues long. The rearrangement links TRBV18 to TRBJ1-1; tentative D call: TRBD1 (6 bases). The source is a man aged 50 or older with urothelial cancer. Sequenced material: PBMCs, taken around atezolizumab (anti-PD-L1) treatment. The CDR3 region is CASSEGGNTEAFF. CDR3 DNA: TGTGCCAGCTCGGAAGGGGGGAACACTGAAGCTTTCTTT.